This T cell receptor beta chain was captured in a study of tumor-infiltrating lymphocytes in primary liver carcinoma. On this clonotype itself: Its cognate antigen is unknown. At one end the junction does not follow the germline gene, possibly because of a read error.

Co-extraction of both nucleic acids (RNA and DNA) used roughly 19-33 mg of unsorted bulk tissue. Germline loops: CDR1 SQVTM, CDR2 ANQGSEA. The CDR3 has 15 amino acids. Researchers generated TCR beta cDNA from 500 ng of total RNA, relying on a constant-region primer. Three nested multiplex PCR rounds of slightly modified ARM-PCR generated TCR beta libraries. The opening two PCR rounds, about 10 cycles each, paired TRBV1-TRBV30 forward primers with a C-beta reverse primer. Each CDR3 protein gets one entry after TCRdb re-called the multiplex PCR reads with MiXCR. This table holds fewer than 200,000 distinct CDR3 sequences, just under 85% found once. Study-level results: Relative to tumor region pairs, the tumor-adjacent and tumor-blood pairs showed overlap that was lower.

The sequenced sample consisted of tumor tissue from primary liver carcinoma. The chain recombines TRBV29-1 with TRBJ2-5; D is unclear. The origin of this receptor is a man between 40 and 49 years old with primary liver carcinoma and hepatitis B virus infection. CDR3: CSIESAAGRSEIQYF. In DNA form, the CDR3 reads TGCAGCATTGAATCCGCGGCTGGTAGATCGGAGATCCAGTACTTC.